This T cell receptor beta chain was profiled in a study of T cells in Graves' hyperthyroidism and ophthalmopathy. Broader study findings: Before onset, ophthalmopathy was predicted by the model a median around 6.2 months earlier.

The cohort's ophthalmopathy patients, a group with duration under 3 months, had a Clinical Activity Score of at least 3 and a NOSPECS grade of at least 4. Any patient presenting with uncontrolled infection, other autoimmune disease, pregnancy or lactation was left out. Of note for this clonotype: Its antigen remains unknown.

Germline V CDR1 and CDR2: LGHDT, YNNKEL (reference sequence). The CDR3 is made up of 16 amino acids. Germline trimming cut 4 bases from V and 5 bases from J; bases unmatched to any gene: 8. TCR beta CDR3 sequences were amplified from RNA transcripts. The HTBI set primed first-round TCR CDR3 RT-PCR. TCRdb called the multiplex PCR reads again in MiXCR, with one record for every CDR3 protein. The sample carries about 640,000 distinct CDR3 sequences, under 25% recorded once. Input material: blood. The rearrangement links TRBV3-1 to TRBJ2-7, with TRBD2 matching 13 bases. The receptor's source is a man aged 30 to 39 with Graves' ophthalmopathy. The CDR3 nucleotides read TGTGCCAGCAGCCCCGGGACTAGCGGGAACGGGAACGAGCAGTACTTC. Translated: CASSPGTSGNGNEQYF.